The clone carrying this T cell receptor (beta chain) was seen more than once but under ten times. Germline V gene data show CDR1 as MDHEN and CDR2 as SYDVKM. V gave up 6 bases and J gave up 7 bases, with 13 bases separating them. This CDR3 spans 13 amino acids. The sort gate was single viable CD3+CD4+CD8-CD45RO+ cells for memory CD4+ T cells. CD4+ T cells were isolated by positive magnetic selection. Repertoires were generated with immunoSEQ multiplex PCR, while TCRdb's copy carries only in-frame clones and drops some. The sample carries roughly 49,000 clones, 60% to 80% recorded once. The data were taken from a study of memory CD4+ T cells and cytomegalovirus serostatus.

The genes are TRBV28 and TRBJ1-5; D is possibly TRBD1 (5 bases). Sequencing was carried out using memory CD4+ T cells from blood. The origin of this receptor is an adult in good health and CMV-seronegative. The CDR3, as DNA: TGTGCCAGCAGGAATTTCGGGGACCAGCCCCAGCATTTT. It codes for CASRNFGDQPQHF.